This TCR beta chain derives from a study of naive and memory T cell subsets. Study findings and constraints: Especially in CD8 cells, naive repertoires contained a few larger clonotypes, possibly CD45RA-re-expressing memory cells. Clonotypes are single alpha or beta chains, not paired receptors.

CMV status came from CD4+ IFNgamma after overnight CMV lysate stimulation. Cells stained for CD3, CD4, CD8, CD45RA and CD27 were sorted into four subsets. In the case of this clonotype: No antigen is known for it.

Germline CDR1 and CDR2: SQVTM and ANQGSEA. Trimming removed 3 bases from V and 5 bases from J, with 20 bases in between. The CDR3 is made up of 15 amino acids. An equimolar mix of two oligonucleotides served as the beta constant-region primer for TRBC1 and TRBC2. Nested alpha and beta constant-region primers with the SP2 primer drove four PCR rounds on ligated cDNA. TCRdb fed the UMI-ligation and nested PCR reads into MiXCR, producing one record per CDR3 protein. The sample has some 110,000 distinct CDR3 sequences, roughly 15% seen once; the top ten hold 2.8%. The chain has TRBV29-1 and TRBJ2-7; the D gene is possibly TRBD2 (6 bases). This clonotype was sampled from a human donor in good health. The sample comprised naive CD8+ T cells from blood. The DNA for the CDR3 is TGCAGCGTTGAGGGTTCGGGGGTGCAGCACCACGAGCAGTACTTC. Its translation is CSVEGSGVQHHEQYF.